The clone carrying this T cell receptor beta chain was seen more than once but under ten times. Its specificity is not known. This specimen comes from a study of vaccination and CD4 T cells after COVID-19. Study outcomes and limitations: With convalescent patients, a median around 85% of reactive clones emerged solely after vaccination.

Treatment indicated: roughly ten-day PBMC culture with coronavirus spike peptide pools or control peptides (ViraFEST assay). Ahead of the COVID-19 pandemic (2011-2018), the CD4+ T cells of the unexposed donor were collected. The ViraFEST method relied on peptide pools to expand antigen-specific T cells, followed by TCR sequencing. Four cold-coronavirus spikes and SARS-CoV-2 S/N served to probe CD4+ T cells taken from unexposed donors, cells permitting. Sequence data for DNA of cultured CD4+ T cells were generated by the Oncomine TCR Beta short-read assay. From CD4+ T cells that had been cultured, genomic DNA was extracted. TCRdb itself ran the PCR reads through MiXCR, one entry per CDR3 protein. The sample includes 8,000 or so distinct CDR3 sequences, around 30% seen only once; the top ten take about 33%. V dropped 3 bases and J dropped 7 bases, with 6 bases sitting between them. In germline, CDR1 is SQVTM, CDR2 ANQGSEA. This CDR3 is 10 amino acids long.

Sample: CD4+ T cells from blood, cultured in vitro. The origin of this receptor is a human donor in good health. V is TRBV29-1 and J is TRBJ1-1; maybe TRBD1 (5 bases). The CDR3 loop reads CSVEQGEAFF. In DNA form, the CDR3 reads TGCAGCGTTGAGCAGGGTGAAGCTTTCTTT.